The 2 T cell receptor beta chains reported below all come from one sample, sequenced in a study of blood T cell repertoires in COVID-19. Clones were read by immunoSEQ multiplex PCR, and TCRdb kept only the in-frame ones, dropping some. The sample has about 160,000 clones; approximately 85% are singletons. The sample comprised peripheral blood. These receptors were collected from a woman aged 60-70 years with COVID-19, enrolled during active disease.

The chain is built from TRBV18 and TRBJ2-5; D gene uncertain. The V and J ends lost 5 bases and 2 bases respectively, with 3 bases between them. The germline CDR1 and CDR2 sequences are KGHSH and LQKENI. This CDR3 region has 11 residues. This CDR3 is CASSAQETQYF. DNA of the CDR3: TGTGCCAGCTCAGCGCAAGAGACCCAGTACTTC. Full variable domain (rest looked up from reference TRBV18 and TRBJ2-5): NAGVMQNPRHLVRRRGQEARLRCSPMKGHSHVYWYRQLPEEGLKFMVYLQKENIIDESGMPKERFSAEFPKEGPSILRIQQVVRGDSAAYFCASSAQETQYFGPGTRLLVL.

DNA for the CDR3: TGTGCCAGTAGTCAGACGGGGAACTATGGCTACACCTTC. This codes for CASSQTGNYGYTF. This rearrangement joins TRBV19 to TRBJ1-2; D gene uncertain. The germline V gene has CDR1 LNHDA and CDR2 SQIVND (reference sequence). V shed 5 bases and J shed 2 bases, with 9 bases lying between them. The CDR3 is 13 residues long.